Included here is one T cell receptor (beta chain) sequence, with context. This entry is derived from a study of blood T cell repertoires in COVID-19. Across the whole study: Spain, Italy and the United States supplied samples that represented acute and convalescent COVID-19. T cells, B-cell-depleted T cells, or PBMCs supplied cDNA or gDNA.

Per the authors' pipeline: Reference gene primer amplification yielded estimated nucleated cell counts. The method was immunoSEQ multiplex PCR; TCRdb's version includes in-frame clones alone and lacks a portion of them. V, J and clone size are those of that table, while D and trimming were read from the DNA. The table has some 360,000 clones, about 90% seen once; the top ten hold roughly 2%. The CDR3 has 15 residues. Germline-derived CDR1 and CDR2 are MGHRA and YSYEKL. V trimming: 3 bases; J trimming: 4 bases; junction bases outside the gene matches: 8. Seattle patients were enrolled while actively infected and followed longitudinally.

The chain recombines TRBV4-1 with TRBJ2-5; 7 bases map to TRBD1. The TCR was taken from a woman aged 55-70 years with COVID-19, enrolled during active disease. Sequencing was carried out using peripheral blood. The CDR3 loop is CASSHPARQGETQYF. The CDR3 nucleotides read TGCGCCAGCAGCCACCCTGCCCGACAGGGAGAGACCCAGTACTTC.